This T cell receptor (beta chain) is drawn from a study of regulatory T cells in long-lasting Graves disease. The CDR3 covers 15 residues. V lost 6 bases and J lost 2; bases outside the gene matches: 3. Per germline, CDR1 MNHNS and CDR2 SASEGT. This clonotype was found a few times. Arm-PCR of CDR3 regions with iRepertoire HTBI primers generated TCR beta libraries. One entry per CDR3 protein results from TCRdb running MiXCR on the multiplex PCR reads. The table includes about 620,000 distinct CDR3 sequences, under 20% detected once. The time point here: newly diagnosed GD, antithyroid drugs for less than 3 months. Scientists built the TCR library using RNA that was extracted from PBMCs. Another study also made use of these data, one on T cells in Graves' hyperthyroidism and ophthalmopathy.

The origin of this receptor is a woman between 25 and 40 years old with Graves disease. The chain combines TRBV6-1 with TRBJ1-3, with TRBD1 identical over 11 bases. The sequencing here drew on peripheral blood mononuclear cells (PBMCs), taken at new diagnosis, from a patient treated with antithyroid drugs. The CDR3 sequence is CASRPGQGAGNTIYF. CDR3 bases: TGTGCCAGCAGACCGGGACAGGGGGCTGGAAACACCATATATTTT.